This is a list of T cell receptor beta chains from one sample in a study of identical twins. In TCRdb, the 5' RACE reads were re-called with MiXCR into one record per CDR3 protein. The sample contains 700,000 to 950,000 distinct CDR3 sequences, 9% to 15% of which appear only once. A further study also used this sample, focusing on yellow fever vaccine responses in identical twins.

The sample taken for sequencing was PBMCs. The receptors were sampled from a woman aged 18-30 years in good health. The CDR3 runs from the conserved cysteine through the conserved F or W. A D gene is named only where the DNA matches it firmly. The listing skips clone size in some rows; elsewhere it reads once, few, many or a size class.

v_call	j_call	clone_size	d_call	cdr3_length	cdr3_nt	cdr3_aa
TRBV5-1	TRBJ2-2	-	-	18	TGCGCCAGCAGCGCACGGACGATCACCCTAACCAACACCGGGGAGCTGTTTTTT	CASSARTITLTNTGELFF
TRBV6-5	TRBJ2-1	-	-	16	TGTGCCAGCAGTTCCTCCGGGACCGAGTATTACAATGAGCAGTTCTTC	CASSSSGTEYYNEQFF
TRBV5-1	TRBJ2-7	few	TRBD2	14	TGCGCCAGCAGCTTGGTAGCGGGAGTATTGGAGCAGTACTTC	CASSLVAGVLEQYF
TRBV12-3/TRBV12-4	TRBJ2-3	-	-	13	TGTGCCAGCAGTTCGGGGATCACAGATACGCAGTATTTT	CASSSGITDTQYF
TRBV2	TRBJ2-1	many	-	15	TGTGCCAGCAGTGAAGAGCTGGGCAGGGTCAATGAGCAGTTCTTC	CASSEELGRVNEQFF
TRBV29-1	TRBJ2-2	-	-	17	TGCAGCGTTGAAGAGGGGCTGGACCGACCGAACACCGGGGAGCTGTTTTTT	CSVEEGLDRPNTGELFF
TRBV4-1	TRBJ2-1	-	TRBD2	17	TGCGCCAGCAGCCAAGTACTAGCGACGTCTGGGTACAATGAGCAGTTCTTC	CASSQVLATSGYNEQFF
TRBV21-1	TRBJ2-4	-	-	15	TGTGCCAGCTACGGCCCAGGGCGTGCCAAAAACATTCAGTACTTC	CASYGPGRAKNIQYF
TRBV3-1	TRBJ1-3	-	-	13	TGTGCCAGCAGCCAAGGACCTGGAAACACCATATATTTT	CASSQGPGNTIYF
TRBV25-1	TRBJ1-1	many	-	9	TGTGCCAGCAGTGGGTATCCTTTCTTT	CASSGYPFF
TRBV6-6	TRBJ1-2	few	-	12	TGTGCCAGCAGTTACTCGAGTTCTGGCTACACCTTC	CASSYSSSGYTF
TRBV12-3/TRBV12-4	TRBJ1-1	many	-	13	TGTGCCAGCAGTCATAACAGAAACACTGAAGCTTTCTTT	CASSHNRNTEAFF
TRBV7-9	TRBJ2-1	-	-	13	TGTGCCAGCAGCTCACAGGGATACTATGAGCAGTTCTTC	CASSSQGYYEQFF
TRBV24-1	TRBJ2-2	few	TRBD2	16	TGTGCCACCAGTGATCCGACTAGCGGGGTAACCGGGGAGCTGTTTTTT	CATSDPTSGVTGELFF
TRBV12-3/TRBV12-4	TRBJ1-1	many	-	13	TGTGCCAGCAGTTGGACAGAGAACACTGAAGCTTTCTTT	CASSWTENTEAFF
TRBV5-1	TRBJ2-3	many	TRBD1	11	TGCGCCAGCAGCCCAGGGGGTACGCAGTATTTT	CASSPGGTQYF
TRBV5-1	TRBJ1-6	once	-	14	TGCGCCAGCGGCCCCGTGACAGACAATTCACCCCTCCACTTT	CASGPVTDNSPLHF
TRBV5-3	TRBJ2-5	-	-	15	TGTGCCAGAAGCTTCCTTGCTCTAGATCGCGAGACCCAGTACTTC	CARSFLALDRETQYF
TRBV19	TRBJ2-7	few	-	15	TGTGCCAGTAGTAGGGAGGAGGGAAAAACTTACGAGCAGTACTTC	CASSREEGKTYEQYF
TRBV24-1	TRBJ1-2	-	TRBD1	12	TGTGCCACCAGCGATTGGACAGGGAGGTTCTTCTTC	CATSDWTGRFFF
TRBV6-1	TRBJ1-6	few	TRBD1	18	TGTGCCAGCAGCCTAAAACACAGTACCGGGACAGGCAATTCACCCCTCCACTTT	CASSLKHSTGTGNSPLHF
TRBV10-2	TRBJ2-1	few	-	14	TGCGCCAGCAGTTGGATAGCCGGGGTTGATGAGCAGTTCTTC	CASSWIAGVDEQFF
TRBV12-5	TRBJ2-3	few	TRBD2	16	TGTGCTAGTGGTTTTTATTTGACTAGCGGGACAGATACGCAGTATTTT	CASGFYLTSGTDTQYF
TRBV6-1	TRBJ2-3	-	-	15	TGTGCCAGTCGGAAGGGGGGCACGCCCGCCGATACGCAGTATTTT	CASRKGGTPADTQYF
TRBV7-6	TRBJ2-3	-	TRBD2	16	TGTGCCAGCAGCTTAGCGACTAGCAGAAGCACAGATACGCAGTATTTT	CASSLATSRSTDTQYF
TRBV5-1	TRBJ2-5	-	TRBD2	17	TGCGCCAGCAGCCTGGGGACTAGCGGGAGGAACCAAGAGACCCAGTACTTC	CASSLGTSGRNQETQYF
TRBV29-1	TRBJ1-2	many	-	12	TGCAGCGTTGAACTGGGTATCTATGGCTACACCTTC	CSVELGIYGYTF
TRBV12-5	TRBJ2-1	-	TRBD2	14	TGTGCTAGTGGTCTTGGGACTAGCGGAGATGAGCAGTTCTTC	CASGLGTSGDEQFF
TRBV6-4	TRBJ2-1	-	TRBD2	17	TGTGCCAGCAGTCCCGAAGAGACTAGCGGGGTGTCCATAGAGCAGTTCTTC	CASSPEETSGVSIEQFF
TRBV29-1	TRBJ2-1	-	-	16	TGCAGCGTTGGGTTCCCCGGCCGGGTCGGGATCTCTGAGCAGTTCTTC	CSVGFPGRVGISEQFF
TRBV7-8	TRBJ1-1	few	-	17	TGTGCCAGCAGCTCGGGACCCGCCGGAGGGGAGAACACTGAAGCTTTCTTT	CASSSGPAGGENTEAFF
TRBV24-1	TRBJ2-2	-	-	18	TGTGCCACCAGTGATTTGGATCCGCGTTCTGGGGTGACCGGGGAGCTGTTTTTT	CATSDLDPRSGVTGELFF
TRBV12-3/TRBV12-4	TRBJ1-5	many	TRBD1	16	TGTGCCAGCAGTTCGGGGACAGATTATAGCAATCAGCCCCAGCATTTT	CASSSGTDYSNQPQHF
TRBV29-1	TRBJ1-1	-	-	16	TGCAGCGTCCCTTTCGGGTTACAGGGTCGGAAAACTGAAGCTTTCTTT	CSVPFGLQGRKTEAFF
TRBV6-1	TRBJ1-5	-	-	15	TGTGCCAGCAGTGAATGGGCAAACGGGAATCAGCCCCAGCATTTT	CASSEWANGNQPQHF
TRBV5-4	TRBJ2-7	-	-	14	TGTGCCAGCAGTAGTCCAGGTGTTACCTACGAGCAGTACTTC	CASSSPGVTYEQYF
TRBV29-1	TRBJ2-1	few	-	12	TGCAGCTCAGGATGGGGATCAAATGAGCAGTTCTTC	CSSGWGSNEQFF
TRBV28	TRBJ1-1	-	-	15	TGTGCCAGCAGTTTTCGGGGCAGACTAAACACTGAAGCTTTCTTT	CASSFRGRLNTEAFF
TRBV18	TRBJ2-1	few	TRBD2	16	TGTGCCAGCTCACCAGGACTAGCGGGAGTCGTCAATGAGCAGTTCTTC	CASSPGLAGVVNEQFF
TRBV7-8	TRBJ1-4	few	TRBD1	15	TGTGCCAGCAGTTACAGGGGTCGAACTAATGAAAAACTGTTTTTT	CASSYRGRTNEKLFF
TRBV27	TRBJ2-7	many	TRBD1	15	TGTGCCAGCAGTTTTTTTGGCCAGGGGGTATCCGAGCAGTACTTC	CASSFFGQGVSEQYF
TRBV18	TRBJ2-4	few	TRBD2	16	TGTGCCAGCTCATCGGAGCGGGGTGGGGCCAAAAACATTCAGTACTTC	CASSSERGGAKNIQYF
TRBV6-5	TRBJ2-1	-	TRBD1	18	TGTGCCAGCAGTTCCGCCCCTTGGGACAGGGTAGGGGTCAATGAGCAGTTCTTC	CASSSAPWDRVGVNEQFF
TRBV24-1	TRBJ2-5	few	TRBD2	16	TGTGCCACCAGTGATCCATTAGCGGGGGCGCGGGAGACCCAGTACTTC	CATSDPLAGARETQYF
TRBV12-3/TRBV12-4	TRBJ2-7	many	-	14	TGTGCCAGCAGTGCCCCCGGATCCCTATACGAGCAGTACTTC	CASSAPGSLYEQYF